The clone carrying this TCR beta chain was counted ten times or more. Each cDNA molecule carried a unique molecular identifier. TCRdb independently ran MiXCR on the 5' RACE reads; one entry per CDR3 protein. The sample lists around 44,000 distinct CDR3 sequences, approximately 7.5% occurring once. There are 14 residues in the CDR3. Trimming removed 9 bases from V and 7 bases from J, with 16 bases in between. CDR1 is SNHLY and CDR2 is FYNNEI in the germline V gene. This entry comes from a study of early T cells in non-severe SARS-CoV-2 infection. Across the whole study: Investigators sequenced bulk RNA drawn from unsorted whole blood, and chains remained unpaired.

The TCR comes from an adult who was a healthcare worker with PCR-confirmed SARS-CoV-2 infection or an uninfected control (not recorded which). V and J are TRBV2 and TRBJ1-6; possible D gene TRBD1, 5 bases. Sequences were obtained from whole blood. DNA for the CDR3: TGTGCCAGTTCCAGACAGCGAGCCAATTCACCCCTCCACTTT. Translation: CASSRQRANSPLHF.